This TCR beta chain was captured in a study of T cell responses to AZD1222 COVID-19 vaccine. Study-level findings and limits: Mapped onto spike, vaccine-associated CD4 TCRs spanned it and were dominant at 160-218 and 743-854. Donor demographics were predominantly white British with a female majority; clonal diversity may be underestimated. Compared with day 0, the breadth and depth of the Spike-specific TCR repertoire rose significantly after two doses of AZD1222.

Concerning this clone: Its antigen is still unknown.

Looked up from germline, CDR1 is SNHLY and CDR2 is FYNNEI. The CDR3 has 14 amino acids. V lost 4 bases, J lost 5 bases, and 4 bases stayed unmatched. Method: immunoSEQ multiplex PCR; TCRdb's copy keeps in-frame clones and lacks some. The sample comprises over 100,000 clones, more than 85% of which are singletons, and around 5.1% rests with the top ten. This rearrangement joins TRBV2 to TRBJ1-2, with 10 positions matching TRBD1. The TCR was taken from an adult in good health. Sequenced material: peripheral blood, taken on day 0 of AZD1222 vaccination. The CDR3 here is CASSGQGARYGYTF. CDR3 in DNA: TGTGCCAGCAGTGGACAGGGGGCGAGGTATGGCTACACCTTC. The whole variable domain, remainder taken from reference TRBV2 and TRBJ1-2, is EPEVTQTPSHQVTQMGQEVILRCVPISNHLYFYWYRQILGQKVEFLVSFYNNEISEKSEIFDDQFSVERPDGSNFTLKIRSTKLEDSAMYFCASSGQGARYGYTFGSGTRLTVV.